The source of this TCR beta chain is a study of blood T cell repertoires in COVID-19. Study summary: The origin of the acute and convalescent COVID-19 samples was the United States, Italy and Spain. In each case, the material was cDNA or gDNA derived from T cells, B-cell-depleted T cells, or PBMCs.

In the original workflow: Reference gene primer amplification in the assay estimated nucleated cell counts. Generated by immunoSEQ multiplex PCR, the TCRdb table keeps only in-frame clones and is missing some. Clone size and the V and J calls come from that table; the DNA yielded D and trimming. The sample carries just over 150,000 clones, 75% to 90% recorded once. Germline V CDR1 and CDR2: LGHDT, YNNKEL (reference sequence). The V end lost 1 base, the J end lost 0 bases, and 7 bases lay between the germline ends. The length of the CDR3 is 15 residues. The J gene is TRBJ1-5, the V gene TRBV3-1 (or the pseudogene TRBV3-2); D call uncertain. Material for sequencing was peripheral blood. This TCR was sampled from a human donor with acute or convalescent COVID-19. The donor label of this sample is uncertain. The CDR3 DNA reads TGTGCCAGCAGCCAAGGTCCCAGTAGCAATCAGCCCCAGCATTTT. It specifies CASSQGPSSNQPQHF.